This entry lists 15 T cell receptor beta chains sequenced from one sample in a study of beta chain features in type 1 diabetes. Sequenced material consisted of expressed TCRB transcripts (all of the isolated RNA was reverse transcribed). Here immunoSEQ multiplex PCR was the method, and the copy in TCRdb shows in-frame clones only, minus some. The sample shows approximately 470,000 clones, approximately 28% of them seen only once. Sequenced material: naive CD4+ T cells from blood. These TCRs come from a young man in good health.

The V and J genes are TRBV30 and TRBJ2-1, with a tentative D call TRBD1 (6 bases). Between the trimmed V and J ends, which lost 1 base and 8 bases, there was a span of 12 bases. The CDR3 contains 13 residues. From germline, CDR1 is GTSNPN and CDR2 SVGIG (reference sequence). CDR3 DNA: TGTGCCTGGAGTGGTCAGGGGTTCCATGAGCAGTTCTTC. Its translation: CAWSGQGFHEQFF.

Only a few counts were recorded for this clone. The chain couples TRBV9 to TRBJ2-7; D might be TRBD1 or TRBD2, each matching 5 bases. Trimming removed 4 bases at V and 2 bases at J, with 16 bases between. The length of the CDR3 is 15 residues. Per germline, CDR1 SGDLS and CDR2 YYNGEE. CDR3 sequence (DNA): TGTGCCAGCAGCCCATCCGGGACGGTCGCCTACGAGCAGTACTTC. Protein product: CASSPSGTVAYEQYF.

This clone has more than one count but fewer than ten. The rearrangement uses TRBV30 and TRBJ1-4, with D perhaps matching TRBD1 (5 bases). CDR1 and CDR2 (germline): GTSNPN, SVGIG (reference sequence). The CDR3 is 16 residues long. V lost 2 bases and J lost 7, with 20 bases in between. CDR3 loop: CAWSLARTREVEKLFF. CDR3 sequence (DNA): TGTGCCTGGAGTCTAGCGCGGACCAGGGAGGTTGAAAAACTGTTTTTT.

The chain couples TRBV28 to TRBJ2-3; TRBD2 matches at 11 bases. Germline-derived CDR1 and CDR2 are MDHEN and SYDVKM. The CDR3 is made up of 15 amino acids. Unmatched junction bases numbered 8, after V lost 8 bases and J lost 4 bases. Written as DNA, the CDR3 is TGTGCCAGCGGGACCCTAGCGGGAGGCGCAGATACGCAGTATTTT. Translating it yields CASGTLAGGADTQYF.

This sequence joins TRBV29-1 and TRBJ2-5, with D unresolved. The CDR3 is 13 residues long. Germline CDR1 is SQVTM and CDR2 is ANQGSEA. V lost 3 bases and J lost 1, with 9 bases in between. CDR3 in amino acids: CSVESNSQETQYF. The CDR3, as DNA: TGCAGCGTTGAGTCGAACAGCCAAGAGACCCAGTACTTC.

This rearrangement joins TRBV7-2 to TRBJ2-3; D remains ambiguous. Germline CDR1 and CDR2: SGHTA and FQGNSA. This CDR3 spans 15 amino acids. The V and J ends lost 5 bases and 0 bases respectively, with 12 bases between them. CDR3 protein: CASSPWKSSTDTQYF. The CDR3 region has the DNA TGTGCCAGCAGCCCATGGAAGTCTAGCACAGATACGCAGTATTTT.

J is TRBJ2-1 and V is TRBV18; 9 bases are a match to TRBD1. V lost 6 bases, J lost 4 bases, and 10 bases stayed unmatched. The CDR3 is made up of 16 amino acids. The V gene's germline CDR1 is KGHSH and CDR2 LQKENI. CDR3 DNA sequence: TGTGCCAGCTCCCTAGCCGGGACAGGGATATACAATGAGCAGTTCTTC. Its translation is CASSLAGTGIYNEQFF.

The sample holds a few counts of this clone. The chain employs TRBV29-1 and TRBJ1-2, with 10 bases aligning to TRBD1. V lost 6 bases and J lost 2; bases outside the gene matches: 3. The CDR3 is 13 residues long. Germline lookup yields CDR1 SQVTM and CDR2 ANQGSEA. The CDR3 DNA reads as TGCAGCGTGGGACAGGGGTTAAACTATGGCTACACCTTC. This codes for CSVGQGLNYGYTF.

This clone was detected a few times. This rearrangement joins TRBV30 to TRBJ2-3; perhaps TRBD2 as D (5 bases). Trimming pared 3 bases from V and 0 bases from J, leaving 13 bases between. The CDR3 length is 15 residues. CDR1 GTSNPN and CDR2 SVGIG come from the germline V gene (reference sequence). CDR3: CAWSSLGGSTDTQYF. CDR3 DNA sequence: TGTGCCTGGAGCTCCCTCGGCGGGAGCACAGATACGCAGTATTTT.

The rearrangement links TRBV30 to TRBJ2-3; 13 positions match TRBD2. This CDR3 has 16 amino acids. V dropped 0 bases and J dropped 3; count of bases not matched to a gene: 3. CDR1 and CDR2 from the germline V gene are GTSNPN and SVGIG (reference sequence). The CDR3 loop reads CAWSVLAGGSTDTQYF. In DNA form, the CDR3 reads TGTGCCTGGAGTGTACTAGCGGGAGGGTCGACAGATACGCAGTATTTT.

V is TRBV14 and J is TRBJ2-7, with 11 positions matching TRBD2. This CDR3 region has 15 residues. After removal of 4 bases from V and 3 bases from J, the junction contained 5 bases not matched to a gene. Germline loops: CDR1 SGHDN, CDR2 FVKESK. CDR3 in amino acids: CASSLGTSGNYEQYF. CDR3 nucleotides: TGTGCCAGCAGCCTGGGGACTAGCGGTAACTACGAGCAGTACTTC.

This clone was picked up a small number of times. The chain employs TRBV21-1 and TRBJ2-3; no check of the table's D call, TRBD1, against the DNA was made. TRBV21-1 is listed as a pseudogene. The CDR3 runs to 13 residues. CDR3 region: CAVPKGPADTQYF. CDR3 sequence (DNA): TGTGCCGTCCCCAAGGGGCCAGCAGATACGCAGTATTTT.

The genes are TRBV5-1 and TRBJ2-5; 7 bases fit TRBD1. Germline V gene sequence: CDR1 SGHRS, CDR2 YFSETQ. With 4 bases clipped from V and 5 bases from J, the junction kept 5 bases outside the gene matches. The CDR3 contains 13 residues. The CDR3: CASSPTGDETQYF. The DNA of the CDR3 is TGCGCCAGCAGCCCCACAGGGGATGAGACCCAGTACTTC.

There are a few counts of this clone. The rearrangement uses TRBV10-3 and TRBJ2-5, with TRBD1 identical over 9 bases. CDR3 length equals 15 residues. J was trimmed by 3 bases and V by 3 bases; bases with no gene match: 5. The germline V gene encodes CDR1 ENHRY and CDR2 SYGVKD. In DNA form, the CDR3 reads TGTGCCATCAGTGAAAGTGGGACAGGGAAAGAGACCCAGTACTTC. Its translation: CAISESGTGKETQYF.

This clone was seen more than once but under ten times. A read error may produce the germline difference seen at one junction end. The chain joins TRBV29-1 to TRBJ2-1; 9 positions match TRBD1. Germline CDR1 SQVTM, CDR2 ANQGSEA. This CDR3 has 11 amino acids. The CDR3 sequence: CSVAGTGSSVF. CDR3 DNA sequence: TGCAGCGTTGCCGGGACAGGGTCTTCGGTCTTC.